The clone carrying this T cell receptor beta chain occurred many times. Its antigen remains unknown. TCRdb redid the calling of the multiplex PCR reads with MiXCR, one entry per CDR3 protein. The sample shows about 120,000 distinct CDR3 sequences, just under 20% of them seen only once. The sample is drawn from a study of breast tumors, draining lymph nodes, adjacent tissues. General study points: Luminal-like breast cancer showed significantly higher tumor–nontumor repertoire similarity than basal-like. Most tumor T cells seemingly derive from lymph node, then expand in tumor. Compared with lymph nodes, tumors were less diverse; compared with nontumor tissue, more. That most tumor T cells come from lymph nodes remained unproven.

The lymph nodes were axillary draining lymph nodes from breast cancer patients. This TCR was sampled from a female donor with breast cancer. Some clones in this sample may be carry-over from other donors' samples. Sequences were obtained from axillary lymph node tissue.

The CDR3 region is CASTGDSRSYNSPLHF. In DNA, the CDR3 is TGTGCCAGCACCGGGGACAGCCGCTCCTATAATTCACCCCTCCACTTT. V and J are TRBV7-9 and TRBJ1-6; 7 nucleotides line up with TRBD1. V shed 7 bases, J shed 0 bases, and the junction held 6 bases outside the gene matches. The CDR3 covers 16 residues. Germline CDR1 is SEHNR and CDR2 is FQNEAQ (reference sequence).